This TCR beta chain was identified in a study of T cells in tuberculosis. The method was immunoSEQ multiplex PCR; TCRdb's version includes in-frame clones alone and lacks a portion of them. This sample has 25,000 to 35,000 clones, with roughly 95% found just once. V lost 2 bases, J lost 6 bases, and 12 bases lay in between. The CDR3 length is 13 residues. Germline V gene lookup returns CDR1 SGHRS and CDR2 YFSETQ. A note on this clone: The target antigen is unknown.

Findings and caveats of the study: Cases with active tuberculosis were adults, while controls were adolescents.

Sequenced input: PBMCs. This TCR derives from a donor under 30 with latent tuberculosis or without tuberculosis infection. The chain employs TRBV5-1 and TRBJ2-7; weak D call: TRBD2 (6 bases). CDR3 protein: CASSFGGLGEQYF. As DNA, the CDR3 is TGCGCCAGCAGCTTTGGGGGGTTAGGCGAGCAGTACTTC. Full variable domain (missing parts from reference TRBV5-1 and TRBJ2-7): KAGVTQTPRYLIKTRGQQVTLSCSPISGHRSVSWYQQTPGQGLQFLFEYFSETQRNKGNFPGRFSGRQFSNSRSEMNVSTLELGDSALYLCASSFGGLGEQYFGPGTRLTVT.